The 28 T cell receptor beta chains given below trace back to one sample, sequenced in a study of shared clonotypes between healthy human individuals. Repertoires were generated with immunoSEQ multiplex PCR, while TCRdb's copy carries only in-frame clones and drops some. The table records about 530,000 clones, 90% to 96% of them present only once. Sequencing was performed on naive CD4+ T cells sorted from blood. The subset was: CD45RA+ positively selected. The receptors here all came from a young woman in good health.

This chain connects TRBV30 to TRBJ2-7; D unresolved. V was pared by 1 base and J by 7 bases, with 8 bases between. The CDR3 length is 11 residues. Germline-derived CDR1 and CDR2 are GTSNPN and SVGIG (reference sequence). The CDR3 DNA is TGTGCCTGGAGTGCCGACTGGGAGCAGTACTTC. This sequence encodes CAWSADWEQYF.

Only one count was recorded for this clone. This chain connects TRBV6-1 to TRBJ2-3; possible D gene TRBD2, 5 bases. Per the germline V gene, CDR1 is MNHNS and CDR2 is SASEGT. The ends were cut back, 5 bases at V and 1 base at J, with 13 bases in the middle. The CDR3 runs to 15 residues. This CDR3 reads CASSPQAEGTDTQYF. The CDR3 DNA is TGTGCCAGCAGTCCCCAAGCGGAGGGCACAGATACGCAGTATTTT.

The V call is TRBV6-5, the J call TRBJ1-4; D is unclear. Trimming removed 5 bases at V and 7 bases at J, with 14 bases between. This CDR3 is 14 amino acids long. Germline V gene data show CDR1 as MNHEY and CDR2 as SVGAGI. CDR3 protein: CASSLNPGGEKLFF. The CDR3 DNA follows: TGTGCCAGCAGTCTGAATCCAGGAGGTGAAAAACTGTTTTTT.

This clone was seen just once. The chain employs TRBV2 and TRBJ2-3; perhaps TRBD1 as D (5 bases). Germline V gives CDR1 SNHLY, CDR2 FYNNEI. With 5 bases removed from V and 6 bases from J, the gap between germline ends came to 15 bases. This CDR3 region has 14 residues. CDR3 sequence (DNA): TGTGCCAGCAGTCTCCAGGGCGTGGGGGATACGCAGTATTTT. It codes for CASSLQGVGDTQYF.

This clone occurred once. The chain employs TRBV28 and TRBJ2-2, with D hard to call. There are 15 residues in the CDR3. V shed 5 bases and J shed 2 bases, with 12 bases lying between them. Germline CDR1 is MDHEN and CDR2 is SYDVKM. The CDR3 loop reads CASSADTANTGELFF. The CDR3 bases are TGTGCCAGCAGTGCAGACACTGCTAACACCGGGGAGCTGTTTTTT. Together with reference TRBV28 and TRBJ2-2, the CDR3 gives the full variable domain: DVKVTQSSRYLVKRTGEKVFLECVQDMDHENMFWYRQDPGLGLRLIYFSYDVKMKEKGDIPEGYSVSREKKERFSLILESASTNQTSMYLCASSADTANTGELFFGEGSRLTVL.

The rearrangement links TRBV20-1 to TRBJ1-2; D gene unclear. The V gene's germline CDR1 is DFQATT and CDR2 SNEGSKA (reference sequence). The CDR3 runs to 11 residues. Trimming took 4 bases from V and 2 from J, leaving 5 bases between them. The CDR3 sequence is CSATDNYGYTF. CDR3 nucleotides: TGCAGTGCTACAGACAACTATGGCTACACCTTC.

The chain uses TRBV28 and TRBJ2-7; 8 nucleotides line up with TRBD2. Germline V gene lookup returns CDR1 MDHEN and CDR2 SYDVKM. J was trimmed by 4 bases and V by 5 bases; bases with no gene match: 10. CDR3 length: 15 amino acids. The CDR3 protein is CASSRPGTRSYEQYF. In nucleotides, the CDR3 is TGTGCCAGCAGTCGACCCGGGACTAGATCGTACGAGCAGTACTTC. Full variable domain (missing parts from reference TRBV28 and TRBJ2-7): DVKVTQSSRYLVKRTGEKVFLECVQDMDHENMFWYRQDPGLGLRLIYFSYDVKMKEKGDIPEGYSVSREKKERFSLILESASTNQTSMYLCASSRPGTRSYEQYFGPGTRLTVT.

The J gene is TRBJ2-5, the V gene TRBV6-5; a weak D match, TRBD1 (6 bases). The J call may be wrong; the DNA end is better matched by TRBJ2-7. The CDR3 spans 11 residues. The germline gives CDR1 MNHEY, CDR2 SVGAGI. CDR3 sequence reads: CASKTGHEQYF. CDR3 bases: TGTGCCAGTAAAACAGGGCACGAGCAGTACTTC.

CDR3 region: CASRDGGSSYNEQFF. In DNA, the CDR3 is TGTGCCAGCAGAGACGGAGGAAGCTCCTACAATGAGCAGTTCTTC. The rearrangement uses TRBV28 and TRBJ2-1; perhaps TRBD2 as D (5 bases). Germline-derived CDR1 and CDR2 are MDHEN and SYDVKM. The CDR3 is made up of 15 amino acids. Trimming removed 6 bases from V and 0 bases from J, with 12 bases in between.

The CDR3 protein is CASSKPGRDQPQHF. The DNA of the CDR3 is TGTGCCAGCAGCAAACCAGGGAGGGATCAGCCCCAGCATTTT. The chain joins TRBV21-1 to TRBJ1-5. TRBV21-1 is given as a pseudogene. The CDR3 runs 14 residues.

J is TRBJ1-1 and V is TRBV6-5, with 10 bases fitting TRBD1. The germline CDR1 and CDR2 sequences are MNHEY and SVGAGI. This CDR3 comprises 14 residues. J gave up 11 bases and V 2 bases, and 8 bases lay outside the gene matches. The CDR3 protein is CASSYGRDRGLAFF. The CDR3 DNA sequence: TGTGCCAGCAGTTACGGGAGGGACAGGGGCCTGGCTTTCTTT.

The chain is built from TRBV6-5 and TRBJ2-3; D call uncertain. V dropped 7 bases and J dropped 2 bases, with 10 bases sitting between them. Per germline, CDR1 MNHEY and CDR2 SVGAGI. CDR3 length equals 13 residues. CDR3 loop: CASTNRDTDTQYF. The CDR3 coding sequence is TGTGCCAGCACCAATAGAGACACAGATACGCAGTATTTT.

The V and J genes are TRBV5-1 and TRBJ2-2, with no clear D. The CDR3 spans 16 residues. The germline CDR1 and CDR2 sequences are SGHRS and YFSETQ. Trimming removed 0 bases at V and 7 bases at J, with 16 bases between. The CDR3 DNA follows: TGCGCCAGCAGCTTGGGCACACCCCGAGTCCACGGGGAGCTGTTTTTT. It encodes CASSLGTPRVHGELFF.

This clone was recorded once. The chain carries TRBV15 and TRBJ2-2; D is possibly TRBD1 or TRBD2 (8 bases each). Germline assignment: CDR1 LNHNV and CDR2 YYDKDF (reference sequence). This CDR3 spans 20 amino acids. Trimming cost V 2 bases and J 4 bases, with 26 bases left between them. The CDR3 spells CATSRFQGAVGAGVTGELFF. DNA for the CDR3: TGTGCCACCAGCAGATTTCAGGGGGCAGTGGGAGCGGGGGTCACCGGGGAGCTGTTTTTT.

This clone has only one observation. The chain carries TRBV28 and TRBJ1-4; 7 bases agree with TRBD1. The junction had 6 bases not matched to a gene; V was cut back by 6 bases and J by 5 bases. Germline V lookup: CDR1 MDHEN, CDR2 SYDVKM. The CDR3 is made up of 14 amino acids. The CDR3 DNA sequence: TGTGCCAGCAGATCAGACAGGGACAATGAAAAACTGTTTTTT. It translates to CASRSDRDNEKLFF.

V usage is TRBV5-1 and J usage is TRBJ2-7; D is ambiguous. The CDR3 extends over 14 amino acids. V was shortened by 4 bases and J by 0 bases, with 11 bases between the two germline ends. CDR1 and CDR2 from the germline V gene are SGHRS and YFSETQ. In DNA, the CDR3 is TGCGCCAGCAGCGTACCGGGCGGCTCCTACGAGCAGTACTTC. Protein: CASSVPGGSYEQYF.

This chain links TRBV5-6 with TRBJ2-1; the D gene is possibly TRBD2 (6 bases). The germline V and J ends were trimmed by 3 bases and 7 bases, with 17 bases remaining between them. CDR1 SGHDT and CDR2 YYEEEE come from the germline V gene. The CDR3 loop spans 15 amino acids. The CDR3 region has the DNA TGTGCCAGCAGCTGGGTCGGGCGGGGTCTTAATGAGCAGTTCTTC. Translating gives CASSWVGRGLNEQFF.

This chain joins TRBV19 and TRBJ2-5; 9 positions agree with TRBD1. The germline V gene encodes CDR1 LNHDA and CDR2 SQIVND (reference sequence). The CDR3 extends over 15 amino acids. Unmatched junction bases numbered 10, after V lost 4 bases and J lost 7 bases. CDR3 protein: CASSKTRGQGGTQYF. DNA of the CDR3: TGTGCCAGTAGTAAAACCCGGGGACAGGGCGGGACCCAGTACTTC.

The DNA for the CDR3 is TGTGCCTGGAGTGTAGGGTCAGGGATAGGTTTGTATGAAAAACTGTTTTTT. This codes for CAWSVGSGIGLYEKLFF. The chain employs TRBV30 and TRBJ1-4, with D tentatively TRBD1 (5 bases). CDR1 GTSNPN and CDR2 SVGIG come from the germline V gene (reference sequence). The CDR3 loop spans 17 amino acids. V lost 0 bases and J lost 6, with 20 bases in between.

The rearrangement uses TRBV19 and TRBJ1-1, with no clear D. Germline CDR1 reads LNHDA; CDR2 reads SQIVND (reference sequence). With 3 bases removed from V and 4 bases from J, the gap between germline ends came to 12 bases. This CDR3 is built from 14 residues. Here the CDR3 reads CASSMGRVGTEAFF. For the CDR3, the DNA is TGTGCCAGTAGTATGGGTAGGGTCGGCACTGAAGCTTTCTTT.

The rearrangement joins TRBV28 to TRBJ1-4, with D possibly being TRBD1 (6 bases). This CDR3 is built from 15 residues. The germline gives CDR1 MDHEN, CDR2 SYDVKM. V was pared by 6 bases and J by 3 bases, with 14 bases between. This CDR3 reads CASRSLGGANEKLFF. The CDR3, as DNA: TGTGCCAGCAGATCATTAGGGGGTGCTAATGAAAAACTGTTTTTT.

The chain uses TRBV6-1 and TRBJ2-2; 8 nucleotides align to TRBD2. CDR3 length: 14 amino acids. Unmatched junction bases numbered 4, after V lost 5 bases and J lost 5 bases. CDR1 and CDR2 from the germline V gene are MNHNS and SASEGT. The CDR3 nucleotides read TGTGCCAGCAGTAAACCTAGCGGGACCGGGGAGCTGTTTTTT. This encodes CASSKPSGTGELFF.

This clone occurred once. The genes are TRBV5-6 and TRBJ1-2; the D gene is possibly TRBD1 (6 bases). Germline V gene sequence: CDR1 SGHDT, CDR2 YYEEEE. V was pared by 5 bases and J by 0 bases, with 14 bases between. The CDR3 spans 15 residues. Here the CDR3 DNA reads TGTGCCAGCAGTCCTAGGGGGAACTCTAACTATGGCTACACCTTC. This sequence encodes CASSPRGNSNYGYTF.

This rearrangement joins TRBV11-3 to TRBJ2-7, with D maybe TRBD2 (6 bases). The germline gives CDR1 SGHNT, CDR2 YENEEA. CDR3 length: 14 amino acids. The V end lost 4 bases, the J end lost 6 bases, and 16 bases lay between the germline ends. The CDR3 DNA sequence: TGTGCCAGCAGCTCAGAGTCGGGAGAGGCCGAGCAGTACTTC. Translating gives CASSSESGEAEQYF.

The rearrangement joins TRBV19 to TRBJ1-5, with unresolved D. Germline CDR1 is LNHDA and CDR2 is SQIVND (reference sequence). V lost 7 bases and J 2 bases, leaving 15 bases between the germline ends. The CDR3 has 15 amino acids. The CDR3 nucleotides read TGTGCCAGTACCGCGCGAAGGGAGGGCAATCAGCCCCAGCATTTT. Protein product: CASTARREGNQPQHF. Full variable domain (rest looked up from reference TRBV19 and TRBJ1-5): DGGITQSPKYLFRKEGQNVTLSCEQNLNHDAMYWYRQDPGQGLRLIYYSQIVNDFQKGDIAEGYSVSREKKESFPLTVTSAQKNPTAFYLCASTARREGNQPQHFGDGTRLSIL.

The CDR3 protein is CASRTGPGLYYEQYF. DNA for the CDR3: TGTGCCAGCAGGACAGGACCGGGACTTTACTACGAGCAGTACTTC. This chain uses TRBV28 with TRBJ2-7; D assignment may be TRBD1 or TRBD2 (6 bases each). V lost 6 bases and J 3 bases, leaving 18 bases between the germline ends. This CDR3 region has 15 residues. The germline V gene has CDR1 MDHEN and CDR2 SYDVKM.

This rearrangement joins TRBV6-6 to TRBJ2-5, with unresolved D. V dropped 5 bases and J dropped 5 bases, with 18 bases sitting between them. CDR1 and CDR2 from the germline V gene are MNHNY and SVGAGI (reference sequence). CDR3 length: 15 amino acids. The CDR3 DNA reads TGTGCCAGCAGTACAACGGGCCCCGGATGGGAGACCCAGTACTTC. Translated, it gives CASSTTGPGWETQYF.

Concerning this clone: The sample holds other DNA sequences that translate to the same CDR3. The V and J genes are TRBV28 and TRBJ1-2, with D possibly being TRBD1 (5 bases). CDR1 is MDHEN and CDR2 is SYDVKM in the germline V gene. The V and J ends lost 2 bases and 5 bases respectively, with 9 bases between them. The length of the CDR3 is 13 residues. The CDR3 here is CASSLPGRYGYTF. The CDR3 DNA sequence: TGTGCCAGCAGTTTACCAGGGCGGTATGGCTACACCTTC.